This TCR beta chain was identified in a study of blood T cells in healthy people across ages. Whole-study results and caveats: The recorded TCR beta diversity per million T cells decreased in a roughly linear manner with age. Correlation between TCR beta diversity and naive T cell percentage was strong.

For this clonotype: The antigen is unknown.

A sample-barcoded 5' primer and a J-beta primer mix were used in a second PCR of roughly 7 to 11 cycles. Tags on each cDNA molecule came from a template-switch adaptor with 12 random nucleotides. Individual samples furnished no less than 3 million CDR3-containing paired-end reads apiece. MiXCR, run by TCRdb on the 5' RACE reads, gives a single entry per CDR3 protein. Of 1.5 million to 2 million distinct CDR3 sequences in the sample, 30% to 40% were seen once. V gave up 4 bases and J gave up 7 bases, with 11 bases separating them. The CDR3 covers 13 residues. Germline values: CDR1 MNHEY, CDR2 SMNVEV (reference sequence).

V and J are TRBV27 and TRBJ1-5; D might be TRBD1 (5 bases). This TCR was sampled from a woman aged 25 to 45 in good health. The sample comprised blood. The CDR3 coding sequence is TGTGCCAGCAGTTATGGGGCGGGCCAGCCCCAGCATTTT. Translation: CASSYGAGQPQHF.